One T cell receptor (beta chain) is described in this entry. This specimen belongs to a study of somatic mutations in cytotoxic T cells in rheumatoid arthritis. Germline V gene sequence: CDR1 SNHLY, CDR2 FYNNEI. Trimming left V 3 bases short and J 9 bases short, with 9 bases between. CDR3 length: 12 amino acids. Sequenced by immunoSEQ multiplex PCR; TCRdb stores in-frame clones only, minus some. This sample carries around 16,000 clones, 65% to 75% of them seen once, and the ten largest clones take roughly 13%. The sample was CD8+ T cells sorted from blood. The chain uses TRBV2 and TRBJ1-5; D remains unclear. This clonotype was obtained from an adult with rheumatoid arthritis. CDR3 sequence: CASSDLGRPQHF. CDR3 nucleotide sequence: TGTGCCAGCAGTGATTTAGGGCGGCCCCAGCATTTT.